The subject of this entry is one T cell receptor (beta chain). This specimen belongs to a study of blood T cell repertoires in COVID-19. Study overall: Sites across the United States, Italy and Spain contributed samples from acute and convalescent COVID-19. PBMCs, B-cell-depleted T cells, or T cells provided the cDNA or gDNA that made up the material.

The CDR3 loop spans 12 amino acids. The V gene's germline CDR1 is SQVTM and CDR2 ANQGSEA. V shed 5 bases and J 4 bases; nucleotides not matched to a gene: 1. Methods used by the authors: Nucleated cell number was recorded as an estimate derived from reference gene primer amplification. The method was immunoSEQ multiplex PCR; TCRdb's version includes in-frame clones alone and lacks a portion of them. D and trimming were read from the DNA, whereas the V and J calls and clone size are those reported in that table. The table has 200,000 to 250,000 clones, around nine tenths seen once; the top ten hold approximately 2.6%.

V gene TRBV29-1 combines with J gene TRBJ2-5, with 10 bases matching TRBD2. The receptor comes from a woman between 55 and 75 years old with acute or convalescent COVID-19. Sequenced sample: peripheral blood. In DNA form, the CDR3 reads TGCAGCGTTACTAGCGGGATAGAGACCCAGTACTTC. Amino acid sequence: CSVTSGIETQYF.